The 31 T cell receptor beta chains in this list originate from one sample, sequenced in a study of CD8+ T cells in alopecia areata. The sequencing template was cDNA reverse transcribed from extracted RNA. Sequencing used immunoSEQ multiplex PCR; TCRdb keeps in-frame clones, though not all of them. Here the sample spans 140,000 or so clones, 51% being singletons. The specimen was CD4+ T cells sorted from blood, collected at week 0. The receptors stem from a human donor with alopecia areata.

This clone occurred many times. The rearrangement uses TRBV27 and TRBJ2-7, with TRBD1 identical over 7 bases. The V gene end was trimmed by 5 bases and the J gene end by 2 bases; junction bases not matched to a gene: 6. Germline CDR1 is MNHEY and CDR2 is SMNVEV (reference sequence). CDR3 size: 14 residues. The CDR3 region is CASSPLGTAYEQYF. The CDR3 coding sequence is TGTGCCAGCAGTCCCCTCGGGACAGCCTACGAGCAGTACTTC.

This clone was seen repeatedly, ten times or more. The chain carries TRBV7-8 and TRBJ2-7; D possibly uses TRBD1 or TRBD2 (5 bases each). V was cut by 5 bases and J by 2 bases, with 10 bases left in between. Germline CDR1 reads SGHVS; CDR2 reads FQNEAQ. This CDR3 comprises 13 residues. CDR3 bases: TGTGCCAGCAGCCTGGGGGTGGCCTACGAGCAGTACTTC. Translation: CASSLGVAYEQYF.

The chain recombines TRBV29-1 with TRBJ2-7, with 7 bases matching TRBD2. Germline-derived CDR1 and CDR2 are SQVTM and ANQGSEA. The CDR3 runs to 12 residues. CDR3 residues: CRTYGGSIEQYF. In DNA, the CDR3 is TGCAGAACCTATGGCGGGAGTATAGAGCAGTACTTC.

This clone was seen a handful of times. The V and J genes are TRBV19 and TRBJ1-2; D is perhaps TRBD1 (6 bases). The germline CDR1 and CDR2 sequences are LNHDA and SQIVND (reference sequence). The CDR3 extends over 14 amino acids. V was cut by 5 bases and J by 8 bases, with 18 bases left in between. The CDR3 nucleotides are TGTGCCAGTAGTGCCGCTGACAGGAATGAAGGCTACACCTTC. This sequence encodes CASSAADRNEGYTF.

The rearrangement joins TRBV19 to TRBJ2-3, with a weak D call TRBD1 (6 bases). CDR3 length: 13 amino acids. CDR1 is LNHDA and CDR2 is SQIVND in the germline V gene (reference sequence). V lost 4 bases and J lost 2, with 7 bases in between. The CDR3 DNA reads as TGTGCCAGTAGTAGGACAGACACAGATACGCAGTATTTT. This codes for CASSRTDTDTQYF.

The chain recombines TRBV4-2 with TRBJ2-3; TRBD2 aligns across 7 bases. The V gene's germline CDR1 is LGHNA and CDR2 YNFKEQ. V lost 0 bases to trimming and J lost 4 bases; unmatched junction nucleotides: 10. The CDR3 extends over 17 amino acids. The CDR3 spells CASSQEVTGGVPDTQYF. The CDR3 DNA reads TGTGCCAGCAGCCAAGAGGTTACGGGAGGCGTGCCAGATACGCAGTATTTT.

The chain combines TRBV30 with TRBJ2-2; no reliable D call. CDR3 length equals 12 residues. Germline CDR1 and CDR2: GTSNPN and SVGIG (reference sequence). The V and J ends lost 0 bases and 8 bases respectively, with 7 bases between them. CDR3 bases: TGTGCCTGGAGTGTAGGATTTGGGGAGCTGTTTTTT. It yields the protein CAWSVGFGELFF.

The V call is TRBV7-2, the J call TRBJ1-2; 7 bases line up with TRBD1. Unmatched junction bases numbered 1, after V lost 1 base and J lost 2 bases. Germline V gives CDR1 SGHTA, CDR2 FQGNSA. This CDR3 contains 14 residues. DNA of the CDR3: TGTGCCAGCAGCTTAGTACAGGGGAACTATGGCTACACCTTC. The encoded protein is CASSLVQGNYGYTF. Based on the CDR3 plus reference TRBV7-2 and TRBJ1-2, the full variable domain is GAGVSQSPSNKVTEKGKDVELRCDPISGHTALYWYRQSLGQGLEFLIYFQGNSAPDKSGLPSDRFSAERTGGSVSTLTIQRTQQEDSAVYLCASSLVQGNYGYTFGSGTRLTVV.

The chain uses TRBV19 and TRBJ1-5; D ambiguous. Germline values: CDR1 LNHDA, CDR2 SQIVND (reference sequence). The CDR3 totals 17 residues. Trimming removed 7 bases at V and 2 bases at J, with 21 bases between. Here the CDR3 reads CASTPLGREVGNQPQHF. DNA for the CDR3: TGTGCCAGTACCCCCTTGGGGAGGGAGGTCGGCAATCAGCCCCAGCATTTT.

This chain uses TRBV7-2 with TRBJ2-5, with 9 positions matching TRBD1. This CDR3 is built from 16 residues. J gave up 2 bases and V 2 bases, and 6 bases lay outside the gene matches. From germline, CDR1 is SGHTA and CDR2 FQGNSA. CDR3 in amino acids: CASSLSPGQGQETQYF. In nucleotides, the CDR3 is TGTGCCAGCAGCTTATCACCGGGACAGGGACAAGAGACCCAGTACTTC.

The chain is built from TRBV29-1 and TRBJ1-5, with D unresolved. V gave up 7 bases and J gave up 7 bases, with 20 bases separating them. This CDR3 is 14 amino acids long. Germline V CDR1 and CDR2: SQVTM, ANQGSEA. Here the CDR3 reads CSAPWAFLEQPQHF. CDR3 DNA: TGCAGCGCTCCTTGGGCCTTCCTGGAGCAGCCCCAGCATTTT.

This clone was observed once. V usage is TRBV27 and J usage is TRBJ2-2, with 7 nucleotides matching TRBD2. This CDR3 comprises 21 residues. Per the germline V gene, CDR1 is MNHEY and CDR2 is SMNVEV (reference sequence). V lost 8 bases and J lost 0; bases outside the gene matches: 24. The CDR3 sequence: CASAPFRYTGGPSANTGELFF. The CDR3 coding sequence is TGTGCCAGCGCCCCGTTCCGCTACACGGGAGGCCCGTCCGCGAACACCGGGGAGCTGTTTTTT.

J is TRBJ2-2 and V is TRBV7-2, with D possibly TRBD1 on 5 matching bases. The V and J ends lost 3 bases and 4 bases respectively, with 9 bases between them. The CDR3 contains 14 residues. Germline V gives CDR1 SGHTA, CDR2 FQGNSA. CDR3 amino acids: CASSFNQGTGELFF. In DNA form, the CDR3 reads TGTGCCAGCAGCTTCAATCAGGGCACCGGGGAGCTGTTTTTT.

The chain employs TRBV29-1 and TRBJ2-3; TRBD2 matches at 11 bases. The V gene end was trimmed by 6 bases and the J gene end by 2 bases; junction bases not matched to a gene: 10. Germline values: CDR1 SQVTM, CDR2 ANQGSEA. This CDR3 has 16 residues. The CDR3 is CSVDGLAGLHTDTQYF. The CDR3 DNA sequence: TGCAGCGTCGACGGACTAGCGGGTTTACACACAGATACGCAGTATTTT.

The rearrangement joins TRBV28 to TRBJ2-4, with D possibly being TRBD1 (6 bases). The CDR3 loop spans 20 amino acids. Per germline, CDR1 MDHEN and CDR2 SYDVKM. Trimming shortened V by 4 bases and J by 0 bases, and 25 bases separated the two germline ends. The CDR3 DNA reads TGTGCCAGCAGTTCCCCCCGGACAGATGGAGAGCGGCAAGCCAAAAACATTCAGTACTTC. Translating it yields CASSSPRTDGERQAKNIQYF. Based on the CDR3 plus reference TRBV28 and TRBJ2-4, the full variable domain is DVKVTQSSRYLVKRTGEKVFLECVQDMDHENMFWYRQDPGLGLRLIYFSYDVKMKEKGDIPEGYSVSREKKERFSLILESASTNQTSMYLCASSSPRTDGERQAKNIQYFGAGTRLSVL.

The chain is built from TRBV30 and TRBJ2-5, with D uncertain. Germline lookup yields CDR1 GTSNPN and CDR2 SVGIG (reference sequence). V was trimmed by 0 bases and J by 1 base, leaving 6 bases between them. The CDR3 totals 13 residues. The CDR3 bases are TGTGCCTGGAGTGTTGGCCGCCAAGAGACCCAGTACTTC. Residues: CAWSVGRQETQYF.

The CDR3 spells CAIGDNEQFF. CDR3 sequence (DNA): TGTGCCATCGGGGACAATGAGCAGTTCTTC. V gene TRBV10-3 combines with J gene TRBJ2-1; D remains unclear. Germline V lookup: CDR1 ENHRY, CDR2 SYGVKD. This CDR3 contains 10 residues. V dropped 8 bases and J dropped 5 bases, with 4 bases sitting between them.

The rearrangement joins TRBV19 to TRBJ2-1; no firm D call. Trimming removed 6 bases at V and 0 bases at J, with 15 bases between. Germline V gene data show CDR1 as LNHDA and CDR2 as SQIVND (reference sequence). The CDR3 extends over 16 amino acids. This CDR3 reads CASSHLGATSYNEQFF. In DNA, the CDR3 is TGTGCCAGTAGCCACCTCGGAGCAACCTCCTACAATGAGCAGTTCTTC.

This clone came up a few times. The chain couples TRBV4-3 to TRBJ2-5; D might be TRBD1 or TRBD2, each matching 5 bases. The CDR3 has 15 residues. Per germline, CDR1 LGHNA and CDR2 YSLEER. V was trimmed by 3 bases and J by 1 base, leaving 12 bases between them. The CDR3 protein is CASSQGDGTQETQYF. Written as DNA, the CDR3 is TGCGCCAGCAGCCAGGGCGACGGGACCCAAGAGACCCAGTACTTC.

CDR3 region: CASRREKFDTGELFF. The CDR3, as DNA: TGTGCCAGCAGACGGGAAAAATTTGACACCGGGGAGCTGTTTTTT. The rearrangement links TRBV27 to TRBJ2-2; maybe TRBD2 (5 bases). The CDR3 contains 15 residues. Germline V lookup: CDR1 MNHEY, CDR2 SMNVEV (reference sequence). Trimming stripped 6 bases from V and 3 bases from J, with 14 bases between.

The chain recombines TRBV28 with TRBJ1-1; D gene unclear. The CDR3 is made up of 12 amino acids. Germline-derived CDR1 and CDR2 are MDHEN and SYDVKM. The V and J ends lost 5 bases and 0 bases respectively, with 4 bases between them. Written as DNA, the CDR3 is TGTGCCAGCAGTAACATGAACACTGAAGCTTTCTTT. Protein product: CASSNMNTEAFF.

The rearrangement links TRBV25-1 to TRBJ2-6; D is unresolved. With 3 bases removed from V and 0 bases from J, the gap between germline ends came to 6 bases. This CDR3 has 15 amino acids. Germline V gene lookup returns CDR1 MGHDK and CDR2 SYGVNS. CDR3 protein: CASSDTSSGANVLTF. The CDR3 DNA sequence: TGTGCCAGCAGTGACACCAGCTCTGGGGCCAACGTCCTGACTTTC.

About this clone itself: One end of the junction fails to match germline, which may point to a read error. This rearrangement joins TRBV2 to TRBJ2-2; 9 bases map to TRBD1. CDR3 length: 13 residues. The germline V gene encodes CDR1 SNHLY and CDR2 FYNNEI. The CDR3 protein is CASGMEQGAINKF. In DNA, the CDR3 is TGTGCCAGTGGAATGGAACAGGGGGCCATCAATAAATTT.

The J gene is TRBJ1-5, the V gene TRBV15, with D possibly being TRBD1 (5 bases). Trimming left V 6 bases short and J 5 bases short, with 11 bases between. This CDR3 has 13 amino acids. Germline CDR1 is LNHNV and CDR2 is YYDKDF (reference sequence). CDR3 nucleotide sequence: TGTGCCACCAGTGTCAGGGCCGATCAGCCCCAGCATTTT. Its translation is CATSVRADQPQHF.

The chain's CDR3 is CASSQIWTGTEAFF. The CDR3 bases are TGCGCCAGCAGTCAAATCTGGACGGGGACTGAAGCTTTCTTT. The chain employs TRBV23-1 and TRBJ1-1; D is uncertain. TRBV23-1 belongs to the ORF category, with a function that is uncertain. V shed 2 bases and J shed 5 bases, with 12 bases lying between them. CDR3 length: 14 amino acids.

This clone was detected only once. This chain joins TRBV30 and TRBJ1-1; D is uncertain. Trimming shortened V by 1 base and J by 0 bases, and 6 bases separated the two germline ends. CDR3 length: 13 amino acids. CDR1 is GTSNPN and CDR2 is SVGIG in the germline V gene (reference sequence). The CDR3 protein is CAWSDHLNTEAFF. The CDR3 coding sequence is TGTGCCTGGAGTGACCACTTGAACACTGAAGCTTTCTTT.

This CDR3 is CAWRRSAGANVLTF. CDR3 nucleotides: TGTGCCTGGAGGAGGTCTGCTGGGGCCAACGTCCTGACTTTC. The chain recombines TRBV30 with TRBJ2-6; D gene uncertain. The CDR3 has 14 residues. The germline V and J ends were trimmed by 3 bases and 2 bases, with 8 bases remaining between them. Germline CDR1 is GTSNPN and CDR2 is SVGIG (reference sequence).

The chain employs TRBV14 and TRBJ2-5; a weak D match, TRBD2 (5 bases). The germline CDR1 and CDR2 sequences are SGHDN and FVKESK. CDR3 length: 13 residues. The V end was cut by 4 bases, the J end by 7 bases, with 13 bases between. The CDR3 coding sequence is TGTGCCAGCAGCCCCTGGGAGCCGGGGACCCAGTACTTC. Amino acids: CASSPWEPGTQYF.

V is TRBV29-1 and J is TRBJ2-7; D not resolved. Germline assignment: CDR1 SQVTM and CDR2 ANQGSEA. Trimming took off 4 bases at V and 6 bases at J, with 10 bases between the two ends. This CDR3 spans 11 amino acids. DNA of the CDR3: TGCAGCGTTGTTAAGTCCGCCGAGCAGTACTTC. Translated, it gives CSVVKSAEQYF.

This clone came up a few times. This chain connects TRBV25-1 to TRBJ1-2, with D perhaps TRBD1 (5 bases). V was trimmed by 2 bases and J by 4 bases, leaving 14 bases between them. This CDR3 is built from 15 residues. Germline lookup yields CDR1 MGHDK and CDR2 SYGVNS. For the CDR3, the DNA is TGTGCCAGCAGTGAAACCTGGGGGTCAGGCTATGGCTACACCTTC. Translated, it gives CASSETWGSGYGYTF.

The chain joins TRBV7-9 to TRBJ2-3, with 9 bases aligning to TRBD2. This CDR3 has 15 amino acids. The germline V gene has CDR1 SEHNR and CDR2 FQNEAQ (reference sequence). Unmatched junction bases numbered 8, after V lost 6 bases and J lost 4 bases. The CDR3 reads CASRNLAGTADTQYF. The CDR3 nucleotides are TGTGCCAGCAGGAATCTAGCGGGAACCGCAGATACGCAGTATTTT.